This TCR beta chain appears in the sequencing data of a study of blood T cell repertoires in COVID-19. How the authors handled the data: Amplified reference gene primers provided the basis for estimating nucleated cell counts. The assay was immunoSEQ multiplex PCR, and TCRdb's table has in-frame clones only and misses some. The DNA was the basis for D and trimming; V, J and clone size are from that table. In the table there are 55,000 to 80,000 clones, 88% of which are singletons. Germline lookup yields CDR1 SNHLY and CDR2 FYNNEI. Trimming took off 6 bases at V and 2 bases at J, with 10 bases between the two ends. The CDR3 runs to 13 residues.

This TCR came from a man in his fifties or sixties with acute or convalescent COVID-19. This rearrangement joins TRBV2 to TRBJ1-1; no clear D. Sequencing used peripheral blood. The CDR3 loop is CASSAVENTEAFF. CDR3 nucleotides: TGTGCCAGCAGCGCCGTAGAAAACACTGAAGCTTTCTTT.